The 13 T cell receptor beta chains given below trace back to one sample, sequenced in a study of blood T cell repertoires in COVID-19. Repertoires were generated with immunoSEQ multiplex PCR, while TCRdb's copy carries only in-frame clones and drops some. The data hold tens of thousands of clones, with 75% to 95% observed a single time. The sample comprised peripheral blood. These receptors came from a woman in her seventies with active COVID-19.

The gene calls are TRBV19 and TRBJ2-4; a weak D match, TRBD2 (7 bases). The CDR3 loop spans 15 amino acids. The germline V and J ends were trimmed by 11 bases and 0 bases, with 17 bases remaining between them. Per germline, CDR1 LNHDA and CDR2 SQIVND (reference sequence). For the CDR3, the DNA is TGTGCCTCCAAAGGGGGGGGGCTAGCCAAAAACATTCAGTACTTC. Translating it yields CASKGGGLAKNIQYF.

The chain links TRBV7-8 to TRBJ1-2; possible D gene TRBD1, 5 bases. This CDR3 comprises 15 residues. Germline V gives CDR1 SGHVS, CDR2 FQNEAQ. Between the trimmed V and J ends, which lost 1 base and 3 bases, there was a span of 12 bases. In DNA, the CDR3 is TGTGCCAGCAGCTTAGGTCTGTCGGGGGACTATGGCTACACCTTC. Residues: CASSLGLSGDYGYTF.

The V call is TRBV2, the J call TRBJ2-1; no definite D call. Trimming removed 0 bases at V and 10 bases at J, with 4 bases between. The CDR3 has 11 residues. CDR1 is SNHLY, CDR2 FYNNEI, per germline. This chain's CDR3 is CASSEASEQFF. The CDR3 DNA reads as TGTGCCAGCAGTGAAGCGTCGGAGCAGTTCTTC.

The chain links TRBV2 to TRBJ2-2; 12 bases are a match to TRBD2. In germline, CDR1 is SNHLY, CDR2 FYNNEI. The junction had 3 bases not matched to a gene; V was cut back by 7 bases and J by 0 bases. The CDR3 loop spans 16 amino acids. CDR3 sequence reads: CASTWTSGANTGELFF. In DNA, the CDR3 is TGTGCCAGCACCTGGACTAGCGGGGCGAACACCGGGGAGCTGTTTTTT.

This chain joins TRBV24-1 and TRBJ2-7, with D possibly TRBD1 on 6 matching bases. The ends were cut back, 4 bases at V and 3 bases at J, with 15 bases in the middle. CDR1 KGHDR and CDR2 SFDVKD come from the germline V gene. CDR3 length: 15 amino acids. This chain's CDR3 is CATSEEGTPNYEQYF. CDR3 DNA sequence: TGTGCCACCAGTGAAGAGGGGACACCGAACTACGAGCAGTACTTC.

The gene calls are TRBV18 and TRBJ1-5, with TRBD1 matching over 7 bases. Germline trimming cut 6 bases from V and 5 bases from J; bases unmatched to any gene: 4. The CDR3 contains 13 residues. Per germline, CDR1 KGHSH and CDR2 LQKENI. The CDR3 DNA reads TGTGCCAGCTCCCAAGACAGGGATCAGCCCCAGCATTTT. Encoded protein: CASSQDRDQPQHF.

The chain links TRBV29-1 to TRBJ1-1, with no clear D. Looked up from germline, CDR1 is SQVTM and CDR2 is ANQGSEA. The CDR3 runs to 13 residues. Trimming removed 3 bases from V and 7 bases from J, with 15 bases in between. The CDR3 DNA sequence: TGCAGCGTTGATATACAGCTTGTAGGTGAAGCTTTCTTT. It encodes CSVDIQLVGEAFF.

This rearrangement joins TRBV7-8 to TRBJ1-1, with unresolved D. The V end lost 5 bases, the J end lost 1 base, and 14 bases lay between the germline ends. Germline V lookup: CDR1 SGHVS, CDR2 FQNEAQ. The CDR3 sequence is 15 residues long. The chain's CDR3 is CASSRLIPGNTEAFF. The CDR3 nucleotides are TGTGCCAGCAGCCGCTTAATCCCCGGGAACACTGAAGCTTTCTTT.

The V and J genes are TRBV7-9 and TRBJ1-2; D may be TRBD1 (6 bases). The CDR3 has 13 amino acids. The V gene's germline CDR1 is SEHNR and CDR2 FQNEAQ (reference sequence). V lost 5 bases to trimming and J lost 6 bases, with 13 bases between them. CDR3 residues: CASSETGLHGYTF. CDR3 DNA: TGTGCCAGCAGCGAAACAGGGCTGCATGGCTACACCTTC.

This chain uses TRBV27 with TRBJ1-5; 9 bases agree with TRBD1. V lost 7 bases and J lost 6; bases outside the gene matches: 7. This CDR3 is built from 14 residues. Looked up from germline, CDR1 is MNHEY and CDR2 is SMNVEV (reference sequence). The CDR3 region has the DNA TGTGCCAGCAAGCTCCGGGACAGGGTTCAGCCCCAGCATTTT. This gives the protein CASKLRDRVQPQHF.

This chain connects TRBV11-2 to TRBJ2-7, with D maybe TRBD2 (6 bases). Trimming pared 2 bases from V and 6 bases from J, leaving 17 bases between. Per germline, CDR1 SGHAT and CDR2 FQNNGV. This CDR3 is 15 amino acids long. For the CDR3, the DNA is TGTGCCAGCAGCTTACCTGCGGGGATGTCAGCCGAGCAGTACTTC. It is translated as CASSLPAGMSAEQYF.

CDR3 loop: CASSLAFAAGTTDTQYF. The CDR3 coding sequence is TGTGCCAGCAGCTTAGCCTTTGCCGCGGGCACCACAGATACGCAGTATTTT. The chain recombines TRBV7-2 with TRBJ2-3; D is perhaps TRBD2 (5 bases). With 0 bases removed from V and 2 bases from J, the gap between germline ends came to 15 bases. This CDR3 spans 17 amino acids. Germline V gene sequence: CDR1 SGHTA, CDR2 FQGNSA.

V usage is TRBV27 and J usage is TRBJ1-3; 8 bases align to TRBD1. The trim removed 2 bases at V and 4 bases at J, leaving 4 bases unmatched. Per germline, CDR1 MNHEY and CDR2 SMNVEV (reference sequence). This CDR3 has 15 amino acids. The CDR3, as DNA: TGTGCCAGCAGTTTACGCAGGGGGCTGGGAAACACCATATATTTT. This gives the protein CASSLRRGLGNTIYF.